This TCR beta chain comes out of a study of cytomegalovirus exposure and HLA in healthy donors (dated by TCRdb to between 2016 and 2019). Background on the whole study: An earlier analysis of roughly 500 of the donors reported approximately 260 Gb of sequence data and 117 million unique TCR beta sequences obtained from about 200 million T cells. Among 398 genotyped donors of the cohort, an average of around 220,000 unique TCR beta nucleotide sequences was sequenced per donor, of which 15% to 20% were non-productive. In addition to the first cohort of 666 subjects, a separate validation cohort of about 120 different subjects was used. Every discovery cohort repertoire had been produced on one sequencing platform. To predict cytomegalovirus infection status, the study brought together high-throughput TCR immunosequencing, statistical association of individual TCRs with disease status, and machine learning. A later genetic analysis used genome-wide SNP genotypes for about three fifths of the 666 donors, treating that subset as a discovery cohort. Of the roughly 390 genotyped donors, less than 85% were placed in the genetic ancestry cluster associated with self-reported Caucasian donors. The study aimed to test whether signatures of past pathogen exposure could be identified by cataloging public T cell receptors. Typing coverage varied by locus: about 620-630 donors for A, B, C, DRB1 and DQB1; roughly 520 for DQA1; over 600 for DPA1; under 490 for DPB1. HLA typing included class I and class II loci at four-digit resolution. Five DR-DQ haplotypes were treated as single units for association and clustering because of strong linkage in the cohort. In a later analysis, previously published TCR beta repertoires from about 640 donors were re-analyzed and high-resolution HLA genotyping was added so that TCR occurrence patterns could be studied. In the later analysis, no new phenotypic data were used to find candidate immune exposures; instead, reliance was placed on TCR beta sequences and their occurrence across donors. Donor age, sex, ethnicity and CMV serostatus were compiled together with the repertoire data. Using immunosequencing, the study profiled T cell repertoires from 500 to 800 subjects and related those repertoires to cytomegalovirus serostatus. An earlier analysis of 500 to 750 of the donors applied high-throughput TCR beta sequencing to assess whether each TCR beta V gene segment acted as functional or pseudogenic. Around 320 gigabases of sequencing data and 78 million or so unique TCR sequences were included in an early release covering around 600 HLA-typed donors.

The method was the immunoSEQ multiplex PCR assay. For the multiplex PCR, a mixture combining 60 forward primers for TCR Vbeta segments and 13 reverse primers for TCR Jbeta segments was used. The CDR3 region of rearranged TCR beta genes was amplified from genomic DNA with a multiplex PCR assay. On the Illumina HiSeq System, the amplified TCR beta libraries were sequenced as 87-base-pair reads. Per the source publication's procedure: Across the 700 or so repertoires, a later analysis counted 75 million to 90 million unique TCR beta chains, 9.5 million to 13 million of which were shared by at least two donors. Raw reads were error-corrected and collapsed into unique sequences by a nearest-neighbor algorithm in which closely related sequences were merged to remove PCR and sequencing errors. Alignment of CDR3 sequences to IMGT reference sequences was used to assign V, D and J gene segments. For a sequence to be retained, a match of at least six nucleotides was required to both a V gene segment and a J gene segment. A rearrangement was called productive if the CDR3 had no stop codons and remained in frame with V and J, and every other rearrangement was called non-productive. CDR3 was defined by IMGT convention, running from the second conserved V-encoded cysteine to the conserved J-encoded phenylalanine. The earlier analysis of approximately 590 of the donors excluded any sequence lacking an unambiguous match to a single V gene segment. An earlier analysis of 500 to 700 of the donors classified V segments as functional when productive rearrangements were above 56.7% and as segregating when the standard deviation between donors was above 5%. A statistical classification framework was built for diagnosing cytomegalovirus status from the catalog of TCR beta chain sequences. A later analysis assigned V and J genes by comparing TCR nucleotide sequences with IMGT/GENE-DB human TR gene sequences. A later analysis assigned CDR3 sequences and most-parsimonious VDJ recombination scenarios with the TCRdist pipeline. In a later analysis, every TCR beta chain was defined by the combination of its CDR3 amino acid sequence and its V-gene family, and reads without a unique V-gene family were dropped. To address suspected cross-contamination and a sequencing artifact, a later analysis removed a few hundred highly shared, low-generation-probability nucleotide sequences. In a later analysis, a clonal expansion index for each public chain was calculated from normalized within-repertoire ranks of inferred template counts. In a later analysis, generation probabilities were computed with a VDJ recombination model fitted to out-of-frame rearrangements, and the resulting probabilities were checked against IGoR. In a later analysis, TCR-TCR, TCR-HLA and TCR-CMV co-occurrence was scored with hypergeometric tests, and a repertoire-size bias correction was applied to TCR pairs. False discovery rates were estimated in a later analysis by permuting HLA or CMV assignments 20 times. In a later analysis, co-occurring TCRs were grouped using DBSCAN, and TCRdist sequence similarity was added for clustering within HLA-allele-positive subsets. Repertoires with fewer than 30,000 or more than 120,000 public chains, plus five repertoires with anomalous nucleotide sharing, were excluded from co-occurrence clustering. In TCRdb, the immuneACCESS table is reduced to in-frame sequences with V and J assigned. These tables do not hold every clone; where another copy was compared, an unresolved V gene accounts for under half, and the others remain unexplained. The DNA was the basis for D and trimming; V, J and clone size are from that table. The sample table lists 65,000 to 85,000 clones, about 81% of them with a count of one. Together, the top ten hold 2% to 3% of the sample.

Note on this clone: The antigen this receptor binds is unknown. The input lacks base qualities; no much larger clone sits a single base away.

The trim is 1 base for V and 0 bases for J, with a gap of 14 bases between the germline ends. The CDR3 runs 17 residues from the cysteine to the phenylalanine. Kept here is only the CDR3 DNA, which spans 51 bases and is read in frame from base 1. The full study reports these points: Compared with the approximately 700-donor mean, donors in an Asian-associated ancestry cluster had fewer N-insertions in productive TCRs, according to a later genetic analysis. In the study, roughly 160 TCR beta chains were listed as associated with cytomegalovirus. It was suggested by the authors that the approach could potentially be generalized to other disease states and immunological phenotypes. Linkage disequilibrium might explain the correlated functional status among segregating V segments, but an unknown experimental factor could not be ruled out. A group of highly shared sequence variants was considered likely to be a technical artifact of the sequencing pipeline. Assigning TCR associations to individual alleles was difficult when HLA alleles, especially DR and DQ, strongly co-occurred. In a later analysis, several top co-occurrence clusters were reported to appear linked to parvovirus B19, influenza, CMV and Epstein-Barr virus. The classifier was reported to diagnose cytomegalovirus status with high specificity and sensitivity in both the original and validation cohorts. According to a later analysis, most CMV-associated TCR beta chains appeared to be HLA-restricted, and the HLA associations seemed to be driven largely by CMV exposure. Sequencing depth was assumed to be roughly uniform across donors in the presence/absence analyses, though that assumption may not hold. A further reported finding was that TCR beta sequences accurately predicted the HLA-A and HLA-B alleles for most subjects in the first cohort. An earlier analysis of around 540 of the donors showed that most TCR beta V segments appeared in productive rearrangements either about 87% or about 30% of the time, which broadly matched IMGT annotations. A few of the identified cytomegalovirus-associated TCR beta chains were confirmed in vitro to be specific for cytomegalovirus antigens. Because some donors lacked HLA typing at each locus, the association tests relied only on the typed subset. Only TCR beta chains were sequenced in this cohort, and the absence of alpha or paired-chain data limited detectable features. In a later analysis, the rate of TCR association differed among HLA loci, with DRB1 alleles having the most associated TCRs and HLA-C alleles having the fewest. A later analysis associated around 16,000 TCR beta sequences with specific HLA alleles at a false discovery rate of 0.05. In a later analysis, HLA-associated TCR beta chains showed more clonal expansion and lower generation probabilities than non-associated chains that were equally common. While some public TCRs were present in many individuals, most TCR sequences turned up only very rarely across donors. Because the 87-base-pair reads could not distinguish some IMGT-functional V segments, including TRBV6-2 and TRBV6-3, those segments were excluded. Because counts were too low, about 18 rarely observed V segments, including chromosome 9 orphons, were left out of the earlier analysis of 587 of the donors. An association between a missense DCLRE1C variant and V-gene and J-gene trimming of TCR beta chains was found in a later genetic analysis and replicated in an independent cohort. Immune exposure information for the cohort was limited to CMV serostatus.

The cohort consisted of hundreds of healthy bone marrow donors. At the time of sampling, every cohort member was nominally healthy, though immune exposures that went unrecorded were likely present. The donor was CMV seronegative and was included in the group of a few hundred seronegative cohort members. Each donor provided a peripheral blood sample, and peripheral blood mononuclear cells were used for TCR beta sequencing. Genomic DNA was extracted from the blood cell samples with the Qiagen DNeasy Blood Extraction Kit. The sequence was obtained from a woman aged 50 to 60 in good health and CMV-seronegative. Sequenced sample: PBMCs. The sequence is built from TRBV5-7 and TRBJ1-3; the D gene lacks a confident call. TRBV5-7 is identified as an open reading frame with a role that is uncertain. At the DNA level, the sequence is TGTGCCAGCAGCTTGACCTCGGACGGGAGCTCTGGAAACACCATATATTTT. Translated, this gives CASSLTSDGSSGNTIYF.